These 21 T cell receptor beta chains came from one sample sequenced in a study of blood T cell repertoires in COVID-19. Produced via immunoSEQ multiplex PCR; TCRdb's table is partial and in-frame only. The repertoire has 250,000 or so clones, more than 80% of them found once; the top ten carry 3%. What was sequenced was peripheral blood. The receptors were gathered from a woman aged 25-40 years with active or convalescent COVID-19.

V and J are TRBV6-6 and TRBJ1-2; D unclear. V shed 4 bases and J shed 2 bases, with 11 bases lying between them. The CDR3 length is 14 residues. CDR1 and CDR2 (germline): MNHNY, SVGAGI (reference sequence). The CDR3 protein is CASSSDQRNYGYTF. The CDR3 DNA sequence: TGTGCCAGCAGTTCCGACCAGCGAAACTATGGCTACACCTTC.

This CDR3 is CASQGTATNEKLFF. CDR3 sequence (DNA): TGTGCCTCTCAGGGGACAGCAACTAATGAAAAACTGTTTTTT. The chain uses TRBV30 and TRBJ1-4; 7 bases fit TRBD1. V shed 7 bases, J shed 0 bases, and the junction held 5 bases outside the gene matches. The CDR3 runs 14 residues. Germline CDR1 and CDR2: GTSNPN and SVGIG (reference sequence).

The J gene is TRBJ2-3, the V gene TRBV2, with D possibly being TRBD2 (6 bases). The germline CDR1 and CDR2 sequences are SNHLY and FYNNEI. The germline V and J ends were trimmed by 8 bases and 2 bases, with 17 bases remaining between them. The CDR3 runs 15 residues. The CDR3 DNA follows: TGTGCCAGCGGGGGGTATGACAGCGCCACAGATACGCAGTATTTT. Its translation is CASGGYDSATDTQYF.

The CDR3 region has the DNA TGTGCCAGCAGCCTCGCGCCCGGGACAGGGAGGACTGAAGCTTTCTTT. Translated, it gives CASSLAPGTGRTEAFF. This chain connects TRBV5-5 to TRBJ1-1; 9 bases fit TRBD1. The J segment lost 5 bases and the V segment lost 4 bases, leaving 12 bases of the junction unmatched. The CDR3 covers 16 residues. Germline V gene data show CDR1 as SGHKS and CDR2 as YYEKEE (reference sequence).

This clone came up once. The V gene is TRBV24-1, the J gene TRBJ1-4; 7 nucleotides agree with TRBD1. This CDR3 is built from 15 residues. V shed 2 bases, J shed 8 bases, and the junction held 7 bases outside the gene matches. Germline values: CDR1 KGHDR, CDR2 SFDVKD. The CDR3 DNA reads TGTGCCACCAGTGATTCACAGGGGTCGGGAGAAAAACTGTTTTTT. It codes for CATSDSQGSGEKLFF.

The V call is TRBV6-5, the J call TRBJ2-3; a weak D match, TRBD2 (5 bases). With 8 bases removed from V and 4 bases from J, the gap between germline ends came to 10 bases. In germline, CDR1 is MNHEY, CDR2 SVGAGI. The CDR3 totals 12 residues. The CDR3 sequence is CASRAVPDTQYF. The DNA of the CDR3 is TGTGCCAGCCGAGCGGTCCCAGATACGCAGTATTTT.

The chain couples TRBV19 to TRBJ2-1; 7 bases agree with TRBD2. Per the germline V gene, CDR1 is LNHDA and CDR2 is SQIVND (reference sequence). V lost 6 bases and J lost 1; bases outside the gene matches: 3. CDR3 length equals 14 residues. CDR3 DNA: TGTGCCAGTAGCGGAGCGGGGTCCTACAATGAGCAGTTCTTC. Its protein is CASSGAGSYNEQFF.

The chain carries TRBV6-1 and TRBJ2-5; 8 bases fit TRBD1. The CDR3 has 15 residues. V lost 3 bases and J lost 2; bases outside the gene matches: 5. Germline loops: CDR1 MNHNS, CDR2 SASEGT. CDR3 residues: CASSDRRDRQETQYF. DNA of the CDR3: TGTGCCAGCAGTGACCGCCGGGACAGGCAAGAGACCCAGTACTTC.

The chain is built from TRBV3-1 (or the pseudogene TRBV3-2) and TRBJ2-3; 7 bases fit TRBD1. The germline CDR1 and CDR2 sequences are LGHDT and YNNKEL (reference sequence). The CDR3 covers 11 residues. V was clipped by 4 bases and J by 8 bases; unmatched bases: 0. The CDR3 is CASSPGGTQYF. The CDR3 coding sequence is TGTGCCAGCAGCCCAGGGGGTACGCAGTATTTT.

The chain employs TRBV4-3 and TRBJ2-3, with D possibly TRBD2 on 5 matching bases. Germline CDR1 reads LGHNA; CDR2 reads YSLEER. This CDR3 has 16 residues. The V end was cut by 1 base, the J end by 2 bases, with 13 bases between. The CDR3 region has the DNA TGCGCCAGCAGCCAAGGCAGAAACCGGGACACAGATACGCAGTATTTT. Encoded protein: CASSQGRNRDTDTQYF.

The chain has TRBV18 and TRBJ2-7; TRBD2 might be the D (5 bases). CDR1 and CDR2 (germline): KGHSH, LQKENI. The length of the CDR3 is 16 residues. V lost 1 base to trimming and J lost 5 bases, with 18 bases between them. This CDR3 is CASSPQTGNKAHEQYF. As DNA, the CDR3 is TGTGCCAGCTCACCACAGACCGGGAATAAGGCCCACGAGCAGTACTTC.

The V gene is TRBV18, the J gene TRBJ1-4; possibly TRBD1 for D (5 bases). V lost 0 bases, J lost 8 bases, and 13 bases lay in between. This CDR3 comprises 15 residues. Germline V gene data show CDR1 as KGHSH and CDR2 as LQKENI. CDR3: CASSPPDSFGEKLFF. As DNA, the CDR3 is TGTGCCAGCTCACCACCTGACAGTTTCGGAGAAAAACTGTTTTTT.

V and J are TRBV6-2 or TRBV6-3 and TRBJ2-1; 10 nucleotides match TRBD1. The J segment lost 4 bases and the V segment lost 5 bases, leaving 5 bases of the junction unmatched. CDR3 size: 15 residues. The germline gives CDR1 MNHEY, CDR2 SVGEGT. The CDR3 nucleotides are TGTGCCAGCAGTCCCCCGGGACAGGGGTACAATGAGCAGTTCTTC. Protein product: CASSPPGQGYNEQFF.

CDR3 loop: CAISVLPGQTPVGRSNTEAFF. Here the CDR3 DNA reads TGTGCCATCAGTGTCCTCCCGGGACAGACCCCGGTCGGTAGGTCGAACACTGAAGCTTTCTTT. V usage is TRBV10-3 and J usage is TRBJ1-1, with 7 bases identical to TRBD1. This CDR3 contains 21 residues. Germline lookup yields CDR1 ENHRY and CDR2 SYGVKD. V trimming: 4 bases; J trimming: 1 base; junction bases outside the gene matches: 24.

V and J are TRBV14 and TRBJ2-3; 11 bases are shared with TRBD1. V gave up 2 bases and J gave up 6 bases; unmatched junction bases: 10. The germline gives CDR1 SGHDN, CDR2 FVKESK. CDR3 length: 17 residues. The CDR3 sequence: CASSQILDRGRLDTQYF. CDR3 DNA sequence: TGTGCCAGCAGCCAAATCCTGGACAGGGGGCGATTGGATACGCAGTATTTT.

The V gene is TRBV5-8, the J gene TRBJ1-5, with a weak D call TRBD1 (6 bases). CDR3 length: 15 amino acids. Trimming cost V 4 bases and J 4 bases, with 15 bases left between them. Germline assignment: CDR1 SGHTS and CDR2 YDEGEE. The DNA of the CDR3 is TGTGCCAGCAGCCCAGGGGTCGTTAGGAATCAGCCCCAGCATTTT. It codes for CASSPGVVRNQPQHF.

This chain links TRBV5-8 with TRBJ1-2; a possible D gene is TRBD1 (6 bases). The CDR3 consists of 14 residues. Germline lookup yields CDR1 SGHTS and CDR2 YDEGEE. The V end was cut by 10 bases, the J end by 2 bases, with 18 bases between. CDR3 bases: TGTGCCTGTAGAAGGGGGGGAGAAAACTATGGCTACACCTTC. As protein: CACRRGGENYGYTF.

As DNA, the CDR3 is TGCGCCAGCAGCTTGGGGCCGGGGAGGGACTATGGCTACACCTTC. The encoded protein is CASSLGPGRDYGYTF. This chain uses TRBV5-1 with TRBJ1-2; no definite D call. V was clipped by 0 bases and J by 3 bases, with 12 bases between them. CDR1 and CDR2 (germline): SGHRS, YFSETQ. CDR3 size: 15 residues.

This sequence joins TRBV19 and TRBJ1-1, with TRBD1 matching over 9 bases. CDR3 length: 12 amino acids. CDR1 is LNHDA, CDR2 SQIVND, per germline (reference sequence). CDR3 region: CAVGQGGTEAFF. Here the CDR3 DNA reads TGTGCGGTGGGACAGGGCGGCACTGAAGCTTTCTTT.

The rearrangement joins TRBV14 to TRBJ2-7; tentative D call: TRBD2 (5 bases). The germline V and J ends were trimmed by 1 base and 6 bases, with 10 bases remaining between them. Germline CDR1 is SGHDN and CDR2 is FVKESK. The CDR3 covers 13 residues. CDR3 protein: CASSQVLGVEQYF. The DNA for the CDR3 is TGTGCCAGCAGCCAAGTTCTGGGAGTCGAGCAGTACTTC.

This sequence joins TRBV5-6 and TRBJ2-1, with TRBD2 matching 10 bases. The CDR3 is made up of 17 amino acids. In germline, CDR1 is SGHDT, CDR2 YYEEEE. V lost 0 bases and J lost 4; bases outside the gene matches: 7. In DNA form, the CDR3 reads TGTGCCAGCAGCTTGGAGGCAGCGGGGGGGCTATACAATGAGCAGTTCTTC. Protein sequence: CASSLEAAGGLYNEQFF.